This T cell receptor (beta chain) was captured by sequencing in a study of OX40 agonist ivuxolimab in advanced cancers. TCRdb's table, derived via immunoSEQ multiplex PCR, lists solely in-frame clones and lacks some. In the table there are 45,000 to 55,000 clones, approximately 85% of which are singletons. The clonotype was recovered from an adult with an advanced solid tumor such as melanoma, head and neck, liver or kidney cancer. Source: CD4+ or CD8+ T cells sorted from blood, taken in a trial of the OX40 agonist ivuxolimab.

Here the CDR3 reads CASSGKTEAFF. The CDR3 nucleotides are TGTGCCAGCAGTGGGAAGACTGAAGCTTTCTTT. This chain joins TRBV27 and TRBJ1-1; D gene uncertain. The V end lost 5 bases, the J end lost 5 bases, and 6 bases lay between the germline ends. The length of the CDR3 is 11 residues. Germline loops: CDR1 MNHEY, CDR2 SMNVEV (reference sequence).